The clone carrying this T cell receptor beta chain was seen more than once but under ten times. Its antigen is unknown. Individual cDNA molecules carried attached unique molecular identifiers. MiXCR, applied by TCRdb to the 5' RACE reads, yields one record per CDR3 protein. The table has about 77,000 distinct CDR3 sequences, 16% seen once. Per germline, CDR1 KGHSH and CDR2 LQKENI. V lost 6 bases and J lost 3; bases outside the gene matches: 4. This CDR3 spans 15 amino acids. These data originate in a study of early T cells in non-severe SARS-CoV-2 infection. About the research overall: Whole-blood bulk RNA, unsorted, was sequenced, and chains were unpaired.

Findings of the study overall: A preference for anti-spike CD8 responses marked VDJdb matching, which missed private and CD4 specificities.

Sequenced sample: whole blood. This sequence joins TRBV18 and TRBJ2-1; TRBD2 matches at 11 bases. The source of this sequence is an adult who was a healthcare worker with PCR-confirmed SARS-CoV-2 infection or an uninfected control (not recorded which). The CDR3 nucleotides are TGTGCCAGCTCGCCGGGACTAGCGGACTACAATGAGCAGTTCTTC. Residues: CASSPGLADYNEQFF.